One TCR beta chain is described in this entry. Its antigen remains unknown. Trimming removed 8 bases from V and 2 bases from J, with 15 bases in between. The CDR3 loop spans 14 amino acids. CDR1 and CDR2 (germline): SNHLY, FYNNEI. The donor cohort consisted entirely of Caucasian adults residing in Nashville, Tennessee. This sample stems from a study of shared clonotypes between healthy human individuals. Study-wide findings and caveats: In contrast to clonotypes shared by all four donors, non-shared clonotypes had lower generation probabilities. Among donors, clonotype sharing was expected to be affected by sequencing depth.

The assay used deep level. Measured with immunoSEQ multiplex PCR; TCRdb has only the in-frame clones, and not every one. The sample shows some 2,100,000 clones, 90% to 97% of them seen only once. This chain joins TRBV2 and TRBJ2-5; D possibly matches TRBD1 or TRBD2 (5 bases each). The origin of this receptor is a man aged 18 to 29 in good health. The sample taken for sequencing was naive CD4+ T cells sorted from blood. Sample subset: CD45RA+ positively selected. The CDR3 DNA reads TGTGCCAGCGACCTCCGGGGACCTCAAGAGACCCAGTACTTC. This translates into CASDLRGPQETQYF.